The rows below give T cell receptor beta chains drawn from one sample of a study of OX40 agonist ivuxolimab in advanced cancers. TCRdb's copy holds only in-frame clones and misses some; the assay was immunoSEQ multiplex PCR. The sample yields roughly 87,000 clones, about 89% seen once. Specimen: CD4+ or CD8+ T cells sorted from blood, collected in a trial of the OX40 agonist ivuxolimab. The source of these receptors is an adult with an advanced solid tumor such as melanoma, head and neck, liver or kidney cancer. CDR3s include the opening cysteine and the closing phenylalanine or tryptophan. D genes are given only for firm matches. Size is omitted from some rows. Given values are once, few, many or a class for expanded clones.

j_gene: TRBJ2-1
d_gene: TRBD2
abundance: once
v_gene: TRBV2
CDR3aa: CASLGLAGGHSYNEQFF
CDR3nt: TGTGCCAGCTTAGGACTAGCGGGAGGACACTCCTACAATGAGCAGTTCTTC

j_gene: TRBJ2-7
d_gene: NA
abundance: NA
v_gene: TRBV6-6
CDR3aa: CASRSFSYEQYF
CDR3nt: TGTGCCAGCAGATCCTTCTCCTACGAGCAGTACTTC

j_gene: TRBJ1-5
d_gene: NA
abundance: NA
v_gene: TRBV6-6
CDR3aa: CASSYGGPHQPQHF
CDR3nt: TGTGCCAGCAGTTATGGTGGGCCCCATCAGCCCCAGCATTTT

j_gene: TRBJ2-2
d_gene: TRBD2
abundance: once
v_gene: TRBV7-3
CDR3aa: CASSLTATSGRTGELFF
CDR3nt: TGTGCCAGCAGCTTAACGGCGACTAGCGGGAGAACCGGGGAGCTGTTTTTT

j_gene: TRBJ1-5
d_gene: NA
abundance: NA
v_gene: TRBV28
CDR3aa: CASSHGQNNQPQHF
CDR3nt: TGTGCCAGCAGCCACGGACAGAACAATCAGCCCCAGCATTTT

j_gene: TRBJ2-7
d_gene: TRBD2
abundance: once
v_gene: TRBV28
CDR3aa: CASSYGGDEQYF
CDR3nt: TGTGCCAGCAGCTACGGGGGGGACGAGCAGTACTTC

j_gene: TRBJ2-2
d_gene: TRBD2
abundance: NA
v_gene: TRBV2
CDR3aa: CASSGYSGTSDTGELFF
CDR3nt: TGTGCCAGCAGTGGGTACTCCGGGACTAGCGACACCGGGGAGCTGTTTTTT

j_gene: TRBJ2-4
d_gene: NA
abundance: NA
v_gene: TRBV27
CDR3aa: CASSLSIGTAKNIQYF
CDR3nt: TGTGCCAGCAGTTTATCGATAGGGACAGCCAAAAACATTCAGTACTTC

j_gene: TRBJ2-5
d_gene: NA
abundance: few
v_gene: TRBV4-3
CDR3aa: CASSQQGQETQYF
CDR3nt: TGCGCCAGCAGTCAACAGGGACAAGAGACCCAGTACTTC

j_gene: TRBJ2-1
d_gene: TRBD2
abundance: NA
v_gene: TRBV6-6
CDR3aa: CASYLAGGLYNEQFF
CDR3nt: TGTGCCAGCTACTTAGCGGGAGGCTTATACAATGAGCAGTTCTTC

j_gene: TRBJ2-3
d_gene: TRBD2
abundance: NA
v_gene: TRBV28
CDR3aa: CAILSGGEDTQYF
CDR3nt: TGTGCCATCCTCTCGGGGGGAGAAGATACGCAGTATTTT

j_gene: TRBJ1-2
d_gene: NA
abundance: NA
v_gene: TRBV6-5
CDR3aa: CASSYSRSLGRGYTF
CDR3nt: TGTGCCAGCAGTTACTCGAGGTCCCTGGGGCGTGGCTACACCTTC

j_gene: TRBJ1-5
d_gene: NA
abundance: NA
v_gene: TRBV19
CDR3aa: CASSMQTGLGQPQHF
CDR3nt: TGTGCCAGTAGTATGCAAACAGGGTTAGGTCAGCCCCAGCATTTT

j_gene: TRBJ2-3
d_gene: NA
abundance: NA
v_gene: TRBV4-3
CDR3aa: CASSHAGTGDTQYF
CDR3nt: TGCGCCAGCAGCCATGCCGGGACTGGGGATACGCAGTATTTT

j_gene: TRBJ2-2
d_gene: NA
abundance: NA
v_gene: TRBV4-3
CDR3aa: CASSQEGGATYHIATGELFF
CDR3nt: TGCGCCAGCAGCCAAGAAGGCGGCGCCACATATCACATTGCAACCGGGGAGCTGTTTTTT

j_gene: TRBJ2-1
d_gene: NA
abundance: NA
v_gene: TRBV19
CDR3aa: CASSLSSYNEQFF
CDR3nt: TGTGCCAGTAGTCTGAGCTCCTACAATGAGCAGTTCTTC

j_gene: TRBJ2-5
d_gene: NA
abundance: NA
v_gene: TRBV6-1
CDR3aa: CASGLGETQYF
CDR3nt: TGTGCCAGCGGATTGGGAGAGACCCAGTACTTC

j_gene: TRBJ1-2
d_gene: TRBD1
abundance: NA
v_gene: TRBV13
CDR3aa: CASSVDTGDGYTF
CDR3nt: TGTGCCAGCAGCGTCGATACAGGGGACGGCTACACCTTC